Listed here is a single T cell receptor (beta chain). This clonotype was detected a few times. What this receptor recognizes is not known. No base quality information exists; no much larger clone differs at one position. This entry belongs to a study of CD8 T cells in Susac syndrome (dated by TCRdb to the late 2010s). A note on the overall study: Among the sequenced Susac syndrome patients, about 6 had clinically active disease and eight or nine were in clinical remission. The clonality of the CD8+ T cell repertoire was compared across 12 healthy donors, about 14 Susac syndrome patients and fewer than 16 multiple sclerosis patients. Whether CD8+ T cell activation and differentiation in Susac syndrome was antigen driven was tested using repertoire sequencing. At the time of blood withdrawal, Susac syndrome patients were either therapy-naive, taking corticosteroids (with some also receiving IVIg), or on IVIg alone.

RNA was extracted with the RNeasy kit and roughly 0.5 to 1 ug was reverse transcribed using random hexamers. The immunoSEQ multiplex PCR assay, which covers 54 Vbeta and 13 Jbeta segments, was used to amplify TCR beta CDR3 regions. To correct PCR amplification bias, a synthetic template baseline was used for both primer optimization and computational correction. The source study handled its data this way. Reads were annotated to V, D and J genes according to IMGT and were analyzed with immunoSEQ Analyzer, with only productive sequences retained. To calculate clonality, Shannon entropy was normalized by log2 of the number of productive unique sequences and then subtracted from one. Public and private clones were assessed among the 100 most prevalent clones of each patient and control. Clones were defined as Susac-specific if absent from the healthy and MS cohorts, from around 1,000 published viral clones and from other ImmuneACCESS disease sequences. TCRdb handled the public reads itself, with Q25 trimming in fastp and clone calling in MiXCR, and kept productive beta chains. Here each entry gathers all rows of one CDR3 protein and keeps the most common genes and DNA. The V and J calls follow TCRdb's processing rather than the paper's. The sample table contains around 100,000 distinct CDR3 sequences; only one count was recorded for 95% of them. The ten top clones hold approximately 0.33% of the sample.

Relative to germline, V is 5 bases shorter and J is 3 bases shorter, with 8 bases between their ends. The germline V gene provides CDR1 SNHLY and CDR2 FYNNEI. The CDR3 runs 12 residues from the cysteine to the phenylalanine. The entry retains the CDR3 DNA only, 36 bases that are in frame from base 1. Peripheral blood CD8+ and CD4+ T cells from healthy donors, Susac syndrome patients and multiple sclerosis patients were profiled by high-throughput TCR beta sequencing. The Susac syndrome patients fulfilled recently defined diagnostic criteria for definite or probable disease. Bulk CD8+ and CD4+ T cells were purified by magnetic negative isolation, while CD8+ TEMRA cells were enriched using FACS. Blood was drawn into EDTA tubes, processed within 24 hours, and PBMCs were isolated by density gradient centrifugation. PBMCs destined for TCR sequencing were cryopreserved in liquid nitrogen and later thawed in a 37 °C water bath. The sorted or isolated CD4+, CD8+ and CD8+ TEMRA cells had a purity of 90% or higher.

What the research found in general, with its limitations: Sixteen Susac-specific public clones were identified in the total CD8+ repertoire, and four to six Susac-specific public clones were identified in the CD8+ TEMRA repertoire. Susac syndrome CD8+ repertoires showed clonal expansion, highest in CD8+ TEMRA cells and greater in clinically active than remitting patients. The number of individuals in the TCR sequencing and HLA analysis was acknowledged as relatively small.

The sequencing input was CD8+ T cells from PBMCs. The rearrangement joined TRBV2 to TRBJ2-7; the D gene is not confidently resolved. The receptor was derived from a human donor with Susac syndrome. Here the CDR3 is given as CASSQDIYEQYF. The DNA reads TGTGCCAGCAGTCAAGACATCTACGAGCAGTACTTC.